This T cell receptor (beta chain) was captured in a study of blood T cell repertoires in COVID-19. On the study more broadly: Acute-phase and convalescent COVID-19 samples originated in the United States, Italy and Spain. PBMCs, B-cell-depleted T cells, or T cells provided the cDNA or gDNA that made up the material.

V was shortened by 3 bases and J by 4 bases, with 10 bases between the two germline ends. The germline V gene encodes CDR1 SNHLY and CDR2 FYNNEI. The CDR3 extends over 14 amino acids. Per the study methods: Reference gene primer amplification gave nucleated cell count estimates. Sequencing used immunoSEQ multiplex PCR; TCRdb keeps in-frame clones, though not all of them. V and J calls and clone size are copied from that table; D and trimming were computed from the DNA. The profile shows about 78,000 clones, 60% to 80% of them singletons. This sequence originates from a human donor in a cohort sampled during active COVID-19. Sequencing was performed on peripheral blood. The rearrangement links TRBV2 to TRBJ1-3; no clear D. Here the CDR3 DNA reads TGTGCCAGCAGTGAGGGCAGGCGCGGAAACACCATATATTTT. This sequence encodes CASSEGRRGNTIYF.